These 9 T cell receptor beta chains originate from one sample sequenced in a study of response to subunit inactivated influenza vaccine. TCRdb analysed the RT-PCR reads with MiXCR anew, one entry per CDR3 protein. The sample consists of 800,000 to 1,000,000 distinct CDR3 sequences, approximately 21% of them appearing once. The sample consisted of PBMCs from blood, taken around 5 days after vaccination. Receptors were obtained from a man aged 50 to 59 who received an inactivated influenza vaccine.

A few counts support this clonotype. V and J are TRBV19 and TRBJ2-1; possible D gene TRBD2, 6 bases. V lost 9 bases and J lost 7, with 19 bases in between. Germline V CDR1 and CDR2: LNHDA, SQIVND (reference sequence). This CDR3 contains 14 residues. Written as DNA, the CDR3 is TGTGCCAGCAGACGCTACCCTAGCGCAAATGAGCAGTTCTTC. The encoded protein is CASRRYPSANEQFF. The variable domain in full, completed from reference TRBV19 and TRBJ2-1, reads DGGITQSPKYLFRKEGQNVTLSCEQNLNHDAMYWYRQDPGQGLRLIYYSQIVNDFQKGDIAEGYSVSREKKESFPLTVTSAQKNPTAFYLCASRRYPSANEQFFGPGTRLTVL.

The chain recombines TRBV12-3 or TRBV12-4 with TRBJ1-2; a possible D gene is TRBD1 (6 bases). The CDR3 contains 13 residues. V was trimmed by 3 bases and J by 8 bases, leaving 13 bases between them. CDR3 in DNA: TGTGCCAGCAGTTTGTACGCAGGGGAAGGCTACACCTTC. Its translation is CASSLYAGEGYTF.

The chain carries TRBV11-2 and TRBJ2-2; D unclear. CDR1 and CDR2 (germline): SGHAT, FQNNGV. The CDR3 has 14 amino acids. V was pared by 1 base and J by 7 bases, with 10 bases between. The CDR3 DNA reads TGTGCCAGCAGCTTAGTCACAGCAGGCGGGGAGCTGTTTTTT. Protein sequence: CASSLVTAGGELFF.

This clonotype was observed a handful of times. J is TRBJ2-7 and V is TRBV7-6; 8 bases are a match to TRBD1. V lost 5 bases to trimming and J lost 1 base; unmatched junction nucleotides: 7. Germline CDR1 reads SGHVS; CDR2 reads FNYEAQ. The CDR3 length is 15 residues. The CDR3 protein is CASSPRTGWSYEQYF. The CDR3 bases are TGTGCCAGCAGCCCGAGGACAGGGTGGTCCTACGAGCAGTACTTC.

This clonotype was counted between two and nine times. V usage is TRBV29-1 and J usage is TRBJ2-1; 8 bases are a match to TRBD2. CDR3 size: 13 residues. Germline CDR1 and CDR2: SQVTM and ANQGSEA. J was trimmed by 7 bases and V by 7 bases; bases with no gene match: 9. The CDR3 nucleotides read TGCAGCGGTCTTACCAGCGGGAGTAATGAGCAGTTCTTC. This translates into CSGLTSGSNEQFF.

This clonotype was picked up a small number of times. The chain carries TRBV20-1 and TRBJ1-4; D is unclear. Germline CDR1 DFQATT, CDR2 SNEGSKA (reference sequence). Between the trimmed V and J ends, which lost 6 bases and 8 bases, there was a span of 16 bases. This CDR3 comprises 13 residues. CDR3 sequence reads: CSASEDHIEKLFF. Here the CDR3 DNA reads TGCAGTGCGAGTGAGGACCACATCGAAAAACTGTTTTTT.

The V call is TRBV11-2, the J call TRBJ2-5; a possible D gene is TRBD1 (6 bases). The germline V gene has CDR1 SGHAT and CDR2 FQNNGV. Trimming took off 4 bases at V and 7 bases at J, with 13 bases between the two ends. CDR3 length: 13 residues. The CDR3, as DNA: TGTGCCAGCAGCTCTGGGGGCCTGATGACCCAGTACTTC. Translating it yields CASSSGGLMTQYF.

The chain couples TRBV7-2 to TRBJ2-7; TRBD2 matches 8 bases. V shed 1 base and J 4 bases; nucleotides not matched to a gene: 6. The CDR3 spans 15 residues. Germline V gives CDR1 SGHTA, CDR2 FQGNSA. The CDR3 loop is CASSLVVAGLYEQYF. The CDR3 DNA reads as TGTGCCAGCAGCTTAGTTGTAGCGGGGTTGTACGAGCAGTACTTC.

This clonotype was seen a handful of times. The gene calls are TRBV20-1 and TRBJ2-1; D may be TRBD2 (5 bases). This CDR3 is built from 15 residues. Trimming stripped 1 base from V and 5 bases from J, with 15 bases between. Germline-derived CDR1 and CDR2 are DFQATT and SNEGSKA (reference sequence). The CDR3 region has the DNA TGCAGTGCTAGAGGAAACAGAGGGCCACACAATGAGCAGTTCTTC. Amino acid sequence: CSARGNRGPHNEQFF.